Below, 31 T cell receptor beta chains from the same sample are listed, as sequenced in a study of blood T cell repertoires in COVID-19 (dated by TCRdb to 2018 to 2021). The library relied on the immunoSEQ multiplex PCR assay. Entries here come from immuneACCESS through TCRdb and include only in-frame sequences with V and J called. Some clones fail to appear in such tables; in the studies checked, an unresolved V gene covers under half of the shortfall, and the cause of the remainder is unknown. The sample profile shows a few hundred thousand clones; roughly 86% of them were found once. The biggest ten clones account for 2.3% of the sample. The sample was peripheral blood. All receptors come from a woman aged 45 to 65 with acute or convalescent COVID-19.

V gene TRBV5-1 combines with J gene TRBJ1-3; D unresolved. CDR3 length: 14 amino acids. V shed 4 bases and J shed 4 bases, with 12 bases lying between them. Germline V CDR1 and CDR2: SGHRS, YFSETQ. As DNA, the CDR3 is TGCGCCAGCAGCCCAGGACCGGGAGGAAACACCATATATTTT. As protein: CASSPGPGGNTIYF.

This rearrangement joins TRBV18 to TRBJ2-1; perhaps TRBD1 as D (5 bases). Trimming took off 1 base at V and 1 base at J, with 11 bases between the two ends. This CDR3 contains 16 residues. Looked up from germline, CDR1 is KGHSH and CDR2 is LQKENI. The CDR3 is CASSPLPRASYNEQFF. Written as DNA, the CDR3 is TGTGCCAGCTCACCACTTCCCAGGGCGTCCTACAATGAGCAGTTCTTC.

The gene calls are TRBV7-9 and TRBJ2-2; D perhaps matches TRBD1 (5 bases). Germline CDR1 reads SEHNR; CDR2 reads FQNEAQ (reference sequence). Trimming removed 1 base at V and 5 bases at J, with 11 bases between. The CDR3 is 15 residues long. The CDR3 here is CASSLGGTRTGELFF. CDR3 coding DNA: TGTGCCAGCAGCTTAGGGGGCACGAGGACCGGGGAGCTGTTTTTT.

The V and J genes are TRBV5-1 and TRBJ1-2; 7 bases line up with TRBD1. The germline V gene encodes CDR1 SGHRS and CDR2 YFSETQ. CDR3 length: 14 residues. V dropped 4 bases and J dropped 3; count of bases not matched to a gene: 6. The CDR3 DNA sequence: TGCGCCAGCAGCCCGGGACAGAGGGACTATGGCTACACCTTC. It is translated as CASSPGQRDYGYTF. Full variable domain (missing parts from reference TRBV5-1 and TRBJ1-2): KAGVTQTPRYLIKTRGQQVTLSCSPISGHRSVSWYQQTPGQGLQFLFEYFSETQRNKGNFPGRFSGRQFSNSRSEMNVSTLELGDSALYLCASSPGQRDYGYTFGSGTRLTVV.

In its sample, this clone was seen once. This sequence joins TRBV9 and TRBJ2-3; D might be TRBD1 (5 bases). The CDR3 consists of 17 residues. V was trimmed by 4 bases and J by 1 base, leaving 19 bases between them. Per germline, CDR1 SGDLS and CDR2 YYNGEE. For the CDR3, the DNA is TGTGCCAGCAGCCCCGATCAGGGCATTTTAGGCACAGATACGCAGTATTTT. It codes for CASSPDQGILGTDTQYF.

The CDR3 loop reads CASRDRGTTDTQYF. Here the CDR3 DNA reads TGTGCCAGTCGGGACAGGGGTACCACAGATACGCAGTATTTT. The V and J genes are TRBV19 and TRBJ2-3; 10 positions agree with TRBD1. The germline V gene encodes CDR1 LNHDA and CDR2 SQIVND (reference sequence). The CDR3 is 14 amino acids. V was clipped by 8 bases and J by 2 bases; unmatched bases: 4. Using reference TRBV19 and TRBJ2-3 for the parts outside the CDR3, the full variable domain is DGGITQSPKYLFRKEGQNVTLSCEQNLNHDAMYWYRQDPGQGLRLIYYSQIVNDFQKGDIAEGYSVSREKKESFPLTVTSAQKNPTAFYLCASRDRGTTDTQYFGPGTRLTVL.

This rearrangement joins TRBV6-5 to TRBJ1-5, with 11 bases aligning to TRBD1. Germline lookup yields CDR1 MNHEY and CDR2 SVGAGI. The CDR3 loop spans 15 amino acids. The V segment lost 7 bases and the J segment 3 bases; nucleotides outside the gene matches: 5. In DNA form, the CDR3 reads TGTGCCAGCACCCGGACAGGGGGCGTCAATCAGCCCCAGCATTTT. Encoded protein: CASTRTGGVNQPQHF.

V and J are TRBV2 and TRBJ2-1; the match to TRBD2 covers 7 bases. The junction had 14 bases not matched to a gene; V was cut back by 8 bases and J by 4 bases. Germline assignment: CDR1 SNHLY and CDR2 FYNNEI. This CDR3 spans 16 amino acids. CDR3 sequence (DNA): TGTGCCAGCTGGGACTTATCTGACGGGAGGTACAATGAGCAGTTCTTC. Its protein is CASWDLSDGRYNEQFF. Full variable domain (missing parts from reference TRBV2 and TRBJ2-1): EPEVTQTPSHQVTQMGQEVILRCVPISNHLYFYWYRQILGQKVEFLVSFYNNEISEKSEIFDDQFSVERPDGSNFTLKIRSTKLEDSAMYFCASWDLSDGRYNEQFFGPGTRLTVL.

The genes are TRBV29-1 and TRBJ2-7; 8 bases agree with TRBD2. V dropped 5 bases and J dropped 4; count of bases not matched to a gene: 10. The CDR3 sequence is 14 residues long. Germline V lookup: CDR1 SQVTM, CDR2 ANQGSEA. The CDR3 reads CSVPVAGTLYEQYF. CDR3 DNA: TGCAGCGTTCCCGTAGCGGGGACCCTTTACGAGCAGTACTTC.

The chain combines TRBV30 with TRBJ1-1; TRBD1 might be the D (5 bases). With 0 bases removed from V and 4 bases from J, the gap between germline ends came to 9 bases. CDR1 GTSNPN and CDR2 SVGIG come from the germline V gene (reference sequence). This CDR3 has 13 residues. The CDR3 coding sequence is TGTGCCTGGAGTGTAAAGGGGTTCACTGAAGCTTTCTTT. Protein sequence: CAWSVKGFTEAFF.

The chain combines TRBV15 with TRBJ2-1, with a tentative D call TRBD2 (5 bases). The ends were cut back, 2 bases at V and 6 bases at J, with 11 bases in the middle. The CDR3 runs to 14 residues. The germline gives CDR1 LNHNV, CDR2 YYDKDF (reference sequence). The CDR3 coding sequence is TGTGCCACCAGCAGAAGCCGGGGAAGCAATGAGCAGTTCTTC. This codes for CATSRSRGSNEQFF.

V gene TRBV19 combines with J gene TRBJ2-2, with 8 bases matching TRBD2. Trimming removed 6 bases from V and 4 bases from J; junction bases left unmatched: 7. Germline V CDR1 and CDR2: LNHDA, SQIVND (reference sequence). The CDR3 sequence is 15 residues long. The DNA of the CDR3 is TGTGCCAGTAGCAAAGCGGGAGTTACCACCGGGGAGCTGTTTTTT. Translating gives CASSKAGVTTGELFF.

This rearrangement joins TRBV30 to TRBJ1-3; no firm D call. This CDR3 has 14 amino acids. Trimming took off 2 bases at V and 0 bases at J, with 8 bases between the two ends. Germline V gives CDR1 GTSNPN, CDR2 SVGIG (reference sequence). CDR3 nucleotide sequence: TGTGCCTGGAGTAATTACGGCTCTGGAAACACCATATATTTT. It encodes CAWSNYGSGNTIYF.

The chain joins TRBV28 to TRBJ1-4, with D perhaps matching TRBD1 (5 bases). Per the germline V gene, CDR1 is MDHEN and CDR2 is SYDVKM. V gave up 4 bases and J gave up 8 bases, with 26 bases separating them. This CDR3 region has 18 residues. CDR3: CASSSEGSGGAPGEKLFF. CDR3 nucleotides: TGTGCCAGCAGTTCCGAGGGGTCCGGGGGAGCGCCTGGCGAAAAACTGTTTTTT.

V gene TRBV24-1 combines with J gene TRBJ2-3, with 12 bases aligning to TRBD2. V lost 3 bases to trimming and J lost 5 bases; unmatched junction nucleotides: 8. The CDR3 length is 17 residues. Germline CDR1 reads KGHDR; CDR2 reads SFDVKD. In nucleotides, the CDR3 is TGTGCCACCAGTGATGCCCTACCGGGACTAGCGGGAGATACGCAGTATTTT. Translating it yields CATSDALPGLAGDTQYF.

The CDR3 sequence: CSDWDRRDTEAFF. The CDR3 DNA sequence: TGCAGCGACTGGGACAGGCGGGACACTGAAGCTTTCTTT. This chain links TRBV29-1 with TRBJ1-1, with 8 positions matching TRBD1. The CDR3 has 13 residues. Germline CDR1 SQVTM, CDR2 ANQGSEA. The J segment lost 3 bases and the V segment lost 7 bases, leaving 7 bases of the junction unmatched. The full variable domain, in which reference TRBV29-1 and TRBJ1-1 provide the parts outside the CDR3, is SAVISQKPSRDICQRGTSLTIQCQVDSQVTMMFWYRQQPGQSLTLIATANQGSEATYESGFVIDKFPISRPNLTFSTLTVSNMSPEDSSIYLCSDWDRRDTEAFFGQGTRLTVV.

This rearrangement joins TRBV5-1 to TRBJ2-3; 9 bases match TRBD1. Germline V lookup: CDR1 SGHRS, CDR2 YFSETQ. The V and J ends lost 2 bases and 1 base, in that order; junction bases with no gene match: 5. This CDR3 contains 16 residues. The CDR3 sequence is CASSLQGAIGTDTQYF. CDR3 bases: TGCGCCAGCAGCTTACAGGGGGCGATTGGCACAGATACGCAGTATTTT.

The V and J genes are TRBV24-1 and TRBJ1-4; D may be TRBD1 (6 bases). V was cut by 1 base and J by 8 bases, with 13 bases left in between. The V gene's germline CDR1 is KGHDR and CDR2 SFDVKD. The CDR3 length is 15 residues. In DNA, the CDR3 is TGTGCCACCAGTGATTTCTCTGGGGGCTTGGAAAAACTGTTTTTT. Protein: CATSDFSGGLEKLFF.

This chain uses TRBV19 with TRBJ1-2; 10 bases are shared with TRBD1. CDR1 is LNHDA, CDR2 SQIVND, per germline (reference sequence). This CDR3 comprises 15 residues. Losses at the gene ends were 10 bases for V and 2 bases for J; bases not matched to a gene: 10. The CDR3 loop reads CATLPGQGINYGYTF. The CDR3 DNA sequence: TGTGCCACCCTTCCGGGACAGGGGATCAACTATGGCTACACCTTC.

This clone was picked up one time. This chain uses TRBV5-6 with TRBJ1-1; D is unresolved. The CDR3 spans 15 residues. CDR1 is SGHDT and CDR2 is YYEEEE in the germline V gene. V was pared by 0 bases and J by 3 bases, with 12 bases between. The CDR3 region has the DNA TGTGCCAGCAGCTTGGCGCCGCGGCCCGACACTGAAGCTTTCTTT. Translation gives CASSLAPRPDTEAFF.

The gene calls are TRBV27 and TRBJ1-2; weak D call: TRBD1 (5 bases). Trimming took off 4 bases at V and 3 bases at J, with 12 bases between the two ends. Germline CDR1 is MNHEY and CDR2 is SMNVEV (reference sequence). This CDR3 has 14 residues. The CDR3 loop is CASSSPGGDYGYTF. DNA of the CDR3: TGTGCCAGCAGTTCTCCGGGAGGGGACTATGGCTACACCTTC.

The rearrangement links TRBV6-6 to TRBJ1-6; possible D gene TRBD1, 5 bases. The CDR3 consists of 16 residues. V was cut by 6 bases and J by 7 bases, with 19 bases left in between. In germline, CDR1 is MNHNY, CDR2 SVGAGI (reference sequence). This CDR3 is CASSYPGFRENSPLHF. The CDR3 DNA follows: TGTGCCAGCAGCTACCCCGGGTTCAGGGAAAATTCACCCCTCCACTTT.

In its sample, this clone was seen a few times. The chain's CDR3 is CASSSSAAGFNNEQFF. For the CDR3, the DNA is TGTGCCAGCAGCTCCAGCGCGGCGGGATTTAACAATGAGCAGTTCTTC. The chain uses TRBV7-9 and TRBJ2-1, with D perhaps TRBD2 (6 bases). This CDR3 is 16 amino acids long. Trimming removed 4 bases from V and 5 bases from J, with 18 bases in between. The germline V gene has CDR1 SEHNR and CDR2 FQNEAQ (reference sequence).

The chain carries TRBV11-3 and TRBJ2-1; D is possibly TRBD1 (6 bases). This CDR3 is built from 14 residues. The germline V gene encodes CDR1 SGHNT and CDR2 YENEEA. V was clipped by 4 bases and J by 9 bases, with 16 bases between them. The CDR3 region has the DNA TGTGCCAGCAGCTCACAGGGTCTTGGCGGTGAGCAGTTCTTC. It is translated as CASSSQGLGGEQFF.

This chain links TRBV29-1 with TRBJ1-5; TRBD1 matches at 10 bases. This CDR3 contains 14 residues. Unmatched junction bases numbered 3, after V lost 4 bases and J lost 3 bases. Germline CDR1 SQVTM, CDR2 ANQGSEA. This CDR3 reads CSVGDRGVNQPQHF. The CDR3, as DNA: TGCAGCGTTGGGGACAGGGGAGTCAATCAGCCCCAGCATTTT. Complete variable domain (other parts from reference TRBV29-1 and TRBJ1-5): SAVISQKPSRDICQRGTSLTIQCQVDSQVTMMFWYRQQPGQSLTLIATANQGSEATYESGFVIDKFPISRPNLTFSTLTVSNMSPEDSSIYLCSVGDRGVNQPQHFGDGTRLSIL.

This clone has just a few counts. The chain links TRBV18 to TRBJ1-5; D is unclear. The CDR3 is 13 residues long. CDR1 and CDR2 (germline): KGHSH, LQKENI. Trimming removed 6 bases at V and 4 bases at J, with 10 bases between. CDR3 amino acids: CASSQNRNQPQHF. DNA for the CDR3: TGTGCCAGCTCGCAAAACAGAAATCAGCCCCAGCATTTT.

This clone was detected a few times. The chain is built from TRBV4-2 and TRBJ1-5; D remains ambiguous. Germline assignment: CDR1 LGHNA and CDR2 YNFKEQ. The V end lost 2 bases, the J end lost 4 bases, and 3 bases lay between the germline ends. This CDR3 is 12 amino acids long. The CDR3 region is CASSQQNQPQHF. For the CDR3, the DNA is TGTGCCAGCAGCCAACAAAATCAGCCCCAGCATTTT.

Worth noting for this clone: Within the sample, other DNA sequences also encode this same CDR3. This sequence joins TRBV5-1 and TRBJ2-2, with D possibly matching TRBD1 (5 bases). The CDR3 is made up of 13 amino acids. Germline CDR1 is SGHRS and CDR2 is YFSETQ. With 5 bases removed from V and 4 bases from J, the gap between germline ends came to 9 bases. As DNA, the CDR3 is TGCGCCAGCAGTTTAGACAGCACCGGGGAGCTGTTTTTT. It specifies CASSLDSTGELFF.

The chain has TRBV10-3 and TRBJ2-1; D is possibly TRBD1 (5 bases). V was cut by 2 bases and J by 6 bases, with 14 bases left in between. Germline V gene sequence: CDR1 ENHRY, CDR2 SYGVKD. This CDR3 has 15 amino acids. The CDR3 region has the DNA TGTGCCATCAGTGAGGCAGGGTTCTCCACCAATGAGCAGTTCTTC. Translated: CAISEAGFSTNEQFF.

Comment on this clone: Other DNA sequences within the sample encode an identical CDR3. The chain joins TRBV19 to TRBJ2-7, with 8 bases identical to TRBD2. CDR1 and CDR2 (germline): LNHDA, SQIVND (reference sequence). V dropped 3 bases and J dropped 4; count of bases not matched to a gene: 5. The CDR3 loop spans 14 amino acids. For the CDR3, the DNA is TGTGCCAGTAGTATCTCGAGCGGGAGTTACGAGCAGTACTTC. This translates into CASSISSGSYEQYF.

CDR3 sequence (DNA): TGTGCCAGCAGCGAGATCGTAGGGGATGGCTACACCTTC. The encoded protein is CASSEIVGDGYTF. The V and J genes are TRBV6-5 and TRBJ1-2, with a tentative D call TRBD1 (5 bases). The V and J ends lost 6 bases and 6 bases respectively, with 14 bases between them. The CDR3 is made up of 13 amino acids. CDR1 and CDR2 from the germline V gene are MNHEY and SVGAGI.